One sample yielded the 11 T cell receptor beta chains listed below, sequenced in a study of regulatory T cells in long-lasting Graves disease. HTBI primers from iRepertoire and Arm-PCR of CDR3 regions yielded the TCR beta libraries. One entry per CDR3 protein, called by TCRdb with MiXCR from the multiplex PCR reads. This table has 500,000 to 700,000 distinct CDR3 sequences, around 30% appearing once. Time point specified: persistent/refractory GD, antithyroid drugs over 5 years with positive TRAb. Extracted RNA from PBMCs served as the source of the TCR library. The sequencing here drew on peripheral blood mononuclear cells (PBMCs), taken when the disease was refractory, from a patient treated with antithyroid drugs. Every receptor here comes from a female donor with Graves disease.

This clonotype showed up just a few times. The chain uses TRBV10-3 and TRBJ1-1; no reliable D call. The CDR3 is 18 residues long. Between the trimmed V and J ends, which lost 3 bases and 5 bases, there was a span of 25 bases. Per germline, CDR1 ENHRY and CDR2 SYGVKD. The CDR3 DNA is TGTGCCATCAGTGAAGATTATCTGCGTTCGGTGGTCAAAACTGAAGCTTTCTTT. Encoded protein: CAISEDYLRSVVKTEAFF.

This chain uses TRBV7-8 with TRBJ1-6, with D possibly TRBD1 on 6 matching bases. Between the trimmed V and J ends, which lost 1 base and 14 bases, there was a span of 21 bases. From germline, CDR1 is SGHVS and CDR2 FQNEAQ. The CDR3 has 16 amino acids. The CDR3: CASSLGQGRFDGTLHF. Written as DNA, the CDR3 is TGTGCCAGCAGCTTAGGCCAGGGGCGCTTTGATGGGACCCTCCACTTT.

The J gene is TRBJ1-3, the V gene TRBV6-1; D perhaps matches TRBD1 (5 bases). CDR3 length equals 14 residues. From germline, CDR1 is MNHNS and CDR2 SASEGT. The V end lost 8 bases, the J end lost 6 bases, and 17 bases lay between the germline ends. The CDR3 sequence is CASSYSDSINTIYF. The CDR3 DNA sequence: TGTGCCAGCTCCTACTCCGACAGCATAAACACCATATATTTT.

This clonotype came up many times. The chain combines TRBV28 with TRBJ1-1, with D perhaps TRBD1 (6 bases). V dropped 6 bases and J dropped 4 bases, with 12 bases sitting between them. The germline gives CDR1 MDHEN, CDR2 SYDVKM. CDR3 length: 13 amino acids. DNA for the CDR3: TGTGCCAGCAGAACCGGGACAACCACTGAAGCTTTCTTT. As protein: CASRTGTTTEAFF.

This clonotype was recorded a few times. The J gene is TRBJ2-7, the V gene TRBV12-3 or TRBV12-4; maybe TRBD1 (5 bases). V dropped 7 bases and J dropped 6 bases, with 16 bases sitting between them. The CDR3 totals 13 residues. CDR3 DNA sequence: TGTGCCAGCACCCCGCAGGGTATTGTCGAGCAGTACTTC. Translation: CASTPQGIVEQYF.

This clonotype was seen a few times. V and J are TRBV29-1 and TRBJ1-1, with TRBD1 identical over 8 bases. CDR1 and CDR2 (germline): SQVTM, ANQGSEA. This CDR3 has 13 amino acids. CDR3 region: CSAINRGASGAFF. For the CDR3, the DNA is TGCAGTGCAATTAACAGGGGGGCATCGGGGGCTTTCTTT.

This clonotype has only a few counts. The chain carries TRBV6-1 and TRBJ2-7; either TRBD1 or TRBD2 may fit D (5 bases each). V was cut by 3 bases and J by 2 bases, with 14 bases left in between. Germline V gene data show CDR1 as MNHNS and CDR2 as SASEGT. The CDR3 has 15 residues. The CDR3 coding sequence is TGTGCCAGCAGTGATACCGGGACGGGAACCTACGAGCAGTACTTC. It translates to CASSDTGTGTYEQYF.

The rearrangement links TRBV20-1 to TRBJ2-7, with D possibly being TRBD2 (5 bases). Trimming pared 3 bases from V and 6 bases from J, leaving 21 bases between. The CDR3 spans 15 residues. Germline-derived CDR1 and CDR2 are DFQATT and SNEGSKA (reference sequence). In DNA, the CDR3 is TGCAGTGCTAGTCCGGGGATTCCTAAATACGGCGAGCAGTACTTC. It is translated as CSASPGIPKYGEQYF.

This clonotype was counted between two and nine times. This rearrangement joins TRBV7-7 to TRBJ2-1; 8 bases fit TRBD2. Trimming took 5 bases from V and 7 from J; bases not matched to a gene: 7. This CDR3 region has 14 residues. Per the germline V gene, CDR1 is SSHAT and CDR2 is FNYEAQ (reference sequence). The CDR3 DNA sequence: TGTGCCAGCAGCACAGGTGCTAGCGGGAATGAGCAGTTCTTC. Translating gives CASSTGASGNEQFF.

This clonotype was detected a few times. This chain joins TRBV29-1 and TRBJ2-4; D uncertain. Germline assignment: CDR1 SQVTM and CDR2 ANQGSEA. CDR3 length: 15 amino acids. V was cut by 3 bases and J by 0 bases, with 12 bases left in between. The CDR3 reads CSVDEVPLAKNIQYF. The CDR3 DNA reads as TGCAGCGTTGATGAGGTCCCCCTAGCCAAAAACATTCAGTACTTC.

This clonotype was seen more than once but under ten times. The rearrangement uses TRBV27 and TRBJ1-1; TRBD1 is a possible D gene (6 bases). The CDR3 totals 15 residues. CDR1 and CDR2 from the germline V gene are MNHEY and SMNVEV (reference sequence). Trimming shortened V by 3 bases and J by 2 bases, and 13 bases separated the two germline ends. CDR3 region: CASSLTGGFNTEAFF. CDR3 bases: TGTGCCAGCAGTTTGACAGGAGGTTTCAACACTGAAGCTTTCTTT.